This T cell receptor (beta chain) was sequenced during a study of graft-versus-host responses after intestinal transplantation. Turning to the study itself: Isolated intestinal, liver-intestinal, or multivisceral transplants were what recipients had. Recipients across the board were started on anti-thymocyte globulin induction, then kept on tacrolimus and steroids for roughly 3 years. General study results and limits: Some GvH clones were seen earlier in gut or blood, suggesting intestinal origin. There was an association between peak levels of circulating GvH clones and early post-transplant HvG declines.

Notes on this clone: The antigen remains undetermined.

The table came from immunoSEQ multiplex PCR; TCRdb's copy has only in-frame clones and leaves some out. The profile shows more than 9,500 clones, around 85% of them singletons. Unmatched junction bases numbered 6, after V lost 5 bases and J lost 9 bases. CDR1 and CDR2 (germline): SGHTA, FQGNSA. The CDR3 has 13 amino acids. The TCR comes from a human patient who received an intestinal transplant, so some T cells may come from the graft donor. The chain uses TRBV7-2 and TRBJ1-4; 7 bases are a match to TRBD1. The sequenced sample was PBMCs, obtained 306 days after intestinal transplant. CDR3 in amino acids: CASSADRVQKLFF. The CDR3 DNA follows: TGTGCCAGCAGCGCAGACAGGGTGCAAAAACTGTTTTTT.